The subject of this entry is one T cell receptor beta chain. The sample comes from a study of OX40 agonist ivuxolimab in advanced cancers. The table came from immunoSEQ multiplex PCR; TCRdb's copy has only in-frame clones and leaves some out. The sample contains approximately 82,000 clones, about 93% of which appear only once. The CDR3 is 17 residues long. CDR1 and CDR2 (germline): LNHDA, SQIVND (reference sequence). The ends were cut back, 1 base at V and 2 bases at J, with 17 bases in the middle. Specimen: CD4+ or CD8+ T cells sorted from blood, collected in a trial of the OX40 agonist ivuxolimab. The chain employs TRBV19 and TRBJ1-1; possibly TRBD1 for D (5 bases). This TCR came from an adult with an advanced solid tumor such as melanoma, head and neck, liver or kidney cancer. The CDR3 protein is CASSIVLWGEINTEAFF. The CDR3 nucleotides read TGTGCCAGTAGTATAGTCTTATGGGGGGAGATAAACACTGAAGCTTTCTTT.